This is a list of T cell receptor beta chains from one sample in a study of regulatory T cells in long-lasting Graves disease. MiXCR was run by TCRdb on the multiplex PCR reads, yielding one entry per CDR3 protein. The sample includes a few hundred thousand distinct CDR3 sequences, less than 15% of them seen just once. These same data were also listed under a study on T cells in Graves' hyperthyroidism and ophthalmopathy.

Source: peripheral blood mononuclear cells (PBMCs), taken at new diagnosis, from a patient treated with antithyroid drugs. These TCRs come from a woman aged 50 to 65 with Graves disease. Both conserved end residues are part of each CDR3. D genes are given only for firm matches. Where a row states a size, it is once, few, many or the class of an expanded clone; other rows omit it.

D gene,J gene,clone size,V gene,CDR3 DNA,CDR3 protein
NA,TRBJ2-1,many,TRBV2,TGTGCCAGCAACGCTCAGCGGGCTGGGATAGACAATGAGCAGTTCTTC,CASNAQRAGIDNEQFF
NA,TRBJ2-1,many,TRBV24-1,TGTGCCACCAGTGACCAGACGGGCCGCCGAGCCTACAATGAGCAGTTCTTC,CATSDQTGRRAYNEQFF
TRBD2,TRBJ2-7,NA,TRBV27,TGTGCCAGCAGTTTAGCTGGACTAGCGGGAGGGCCGGGCTACGAGCAGTACTTC,CASSLAGLAGGPGYEQYF
TRBD1,TRBJ1-5,many,TRBV9,TGTGCCAGCAGCGCGACGGGACAGGGCGATCAGCCCCAGCATTTT,CASSATGQGDQPQHF
TRBD1,TRBJ1-5,many,TRBV6-1,TGTGCCAGCAGTGGGACAGGCTTCAATCAGCCCCAGCATTTT,CASSGTGFNQPQHF
NA,TRBJ2-2,many,TRBV28,TGTGCCAGCAGTTTATTGGGGAGATCTTACACCGGGGAGCTGTTTTTT,CASSLLGRSYTGELFF
TRBD2,TRBJ2-1,many,TRBV11-2,TGTGCCAGCAGCTTAGACGTAGCGGGAGTTAATGAGCAGTTCTTC,CASSLDVAGVNEQFF
TRBD2,TRBJ2-5,many,TRBV12-3/TRBV12-4,TGTGCCAGCAGGCCCTGGAGCGGGAATCAAGAGACCCAGTACTTC,CASRPWSGNQETQYF
TRBD2,TRBJ2-1,many,TRBV7-9,TGTGCCAGCAGCTTTCAAAAAAAAGCGGGAGCATCCTACAATGAGCAGTTCTTC,CASSFQKKAGASYNEQFF
NA,TRBJ2-5,NA,TRBV3-1,TGTGCCAGCAGCCCACAATGGGAGACCCAGTACTTC,CASSPQWETQYF
NA,TRBJ2-7,many,TRBV7-9,TGTGCCAGCAGCTTTTTTCCGGCTGGTAGGCACGAGCAGTACTTC,CASSFFPAGRHEQYF
TRBD2,TRBJ2-1,few,TRBV9,TGTGCCAGCAGCACCCCCCGGGGCGGGAGTTTCAATGAGCAGTTCTTC,CASSTPRGGSFNEQFF
NA,TRBJ2-1,many,TRBV12-3/TRBV12-4,TGTGCCAGCAGTTCGGGGGGCAGGGTCTCCTACAATGAGCAGTTCTTC,CASSSGGRVSYNEQFF
TRBD1,TRBJ2-7,few,TRBV18,TGCGCCAGCAGCACGGGACAGGGGGCAGGGGAGCAGTACTTC,CASSTGQGAGEQYF
NA,TRBJ1-3,many,TRBV12-3/TRBV12-4,TGTGCCAGCAGTCCCCGGACAGTCGGAAACACCATATATTTT,CASSPRTVGNTIYF
NA,TRBJ2-6,many,TRBV6-2/TRBV6-3,TGTGCCAGCAATTCAGCTGGGGCCAACGTCCTGACTTTC,CASNSAGANVLTF
TRBD1,TRBJ1-4,few,TRBV5-4,TGTGCCAGCAGCCCCGACAGGGGGAGTGAAAAACTGTTTTTT,CASSPDRGSEKLFF
NA,TRBJ2-3,few,TRBV7-2,TGTGCCAGCAGCTTAGGGGAGGGGGGCACAGATACGCAGTATTTT,CASSLGEGGTDTQYF
NA,TRBJ2-3,few,TRBV29-1,TGCAGCGTTGTGGCTAGCACAGATACGCAGTATTTT,CSVVASTDTQYF
NA,TRBJ2-7,once,TRBV10-2,TGCGCCAGCACCGTCGGGTCGACTACAGTGGGCTACGAGCAGTACTTC,CASTVGSTTVGYEQYF